This TCR beta chain stems from a study of T cells in Graves' hyperthyroidism and ophthalmopathy. Amplification of TCR beta CDR3 regions used RNA as the template. The HTBI primer set drove a first-round RT-PCR of the TCR CDR3. TCRdb used MiXCR to reprocess the multiplex PCR reads, holding one entry per CDR3 protein. The sample holds over 400,000 distinct CDR3 sequences, roughly 23% seen once. Study-wide results and caveats: By a 13 V-J model, ophthalmopathy was set apart from stable hyperthyroidism. Researchers found most expanded thyroid clonotypes above 0.001 in blood as well.

Patients with uncontrolled infections, other autoimmune diseases, pregnancy or lactation were excluded. Around 9.8 ml fresh peripheral blood yielded the PBMCs. As concerns this clonotype: Its antigen remains unidentified.

The CDR3 runs 16 residues. Germline loops: CDR1 WNHNN, CDR2 SYGVQD (reference sequence). Trimming removed 0 bases from V and 0 bases from J, with 10 bases in between. The sample was blood. The TCR originated in a woman in her 70s with Graves' ophthalmopathy. The chain employs TRBV10-1 and TRBJ2-3; no definite D call. The CDR3 loop reads CASSESLGSSTDTQYF. CDR3 DNA: TGCGCCAGCAGTGAGTCCCTTGGCTCCAGCACAGATACGCAGTATTTT.